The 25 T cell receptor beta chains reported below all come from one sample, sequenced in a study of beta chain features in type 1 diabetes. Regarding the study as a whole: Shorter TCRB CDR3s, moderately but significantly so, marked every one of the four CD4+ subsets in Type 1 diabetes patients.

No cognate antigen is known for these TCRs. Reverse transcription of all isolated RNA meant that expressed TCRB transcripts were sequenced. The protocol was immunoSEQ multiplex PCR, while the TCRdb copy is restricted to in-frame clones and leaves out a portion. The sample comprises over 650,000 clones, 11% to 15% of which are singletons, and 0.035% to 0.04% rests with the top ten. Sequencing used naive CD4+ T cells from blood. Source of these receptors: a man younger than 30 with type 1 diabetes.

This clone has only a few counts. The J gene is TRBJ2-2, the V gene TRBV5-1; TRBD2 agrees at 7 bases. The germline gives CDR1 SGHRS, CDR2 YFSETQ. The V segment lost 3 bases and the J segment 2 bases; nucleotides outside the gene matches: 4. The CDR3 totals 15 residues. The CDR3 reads CASSSLAVNTGELFF. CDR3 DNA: TGCGCCAGCAGCTCGCTAGCGGTTAACACCGGGGAGCTGTTTTTT. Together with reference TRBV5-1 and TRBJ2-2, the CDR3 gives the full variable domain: KAGVTQTPRYLIKTRGQQVTLSCSPISGHRSVSWYQQTPGQGLQFLFEYFSETQRNKGNFPGRFSGRQFSNSRSEMNVSTLELGDSALYLCASSSLAVNTGELFFGEGSRLTVL.

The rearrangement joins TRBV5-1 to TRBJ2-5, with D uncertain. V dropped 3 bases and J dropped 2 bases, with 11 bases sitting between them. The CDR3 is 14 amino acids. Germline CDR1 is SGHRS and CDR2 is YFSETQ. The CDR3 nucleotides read TGCGCCAGCAGCTCGGACGGACGACAAGAGACCCAGTACTTC. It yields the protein CASSSDGRQETQYF.

CDR3 DNA sequence: TGTGCCAGCAGAGGGTCGGGGACAGGGGTGGAGGAGCAGTTCTTC. Its protein product is CASRGSGTGVEEQFF. The chain uses TRBV7-2 and TRBJ2-1, with 10 bases matching TRBD1. In germline, CDR1 is SGHTA, CDR2 FQGNSA. V lost 6 bases, J lost 10 bases, and 12 bases stayed unmatched. CDR3 length: 15 residues.

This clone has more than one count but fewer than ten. The CDR3 sequence is CASSPQSAGPGPYEQYF. CDR3 coding DNA: TGTGCCAGCTCACCACAGTCAGCGGGACCGGGGCCCTACGAGCAGTACTTC. The V gene is TRBV18, the J gene TRBJ2-7; 7 positions agree with TRBD2. Trimming took 1 base from V and 2 from J; bases not matched to a gene: 11. Germline V gene lookup returns CDR1 KGHSH and CDR2 LQKENI. The CDR3 sequence is 17 residues long.

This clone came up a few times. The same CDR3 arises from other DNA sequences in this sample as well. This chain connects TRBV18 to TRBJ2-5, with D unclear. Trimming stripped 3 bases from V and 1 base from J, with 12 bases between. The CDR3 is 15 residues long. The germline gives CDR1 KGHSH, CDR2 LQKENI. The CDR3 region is CASSPRAGGQETQYF. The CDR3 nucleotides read TGTGCCAGCTCACCTCGAGCTGGTGGCCAAGAGACCCAGTACTTC.

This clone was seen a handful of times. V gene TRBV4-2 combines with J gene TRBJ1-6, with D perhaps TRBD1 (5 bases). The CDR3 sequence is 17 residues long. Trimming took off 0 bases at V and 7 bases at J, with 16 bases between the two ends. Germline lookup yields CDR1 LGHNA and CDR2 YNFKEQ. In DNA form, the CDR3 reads TGTGCCAGCAGCCAAGAGGGGGGACCACGGGGCAATTCACCCCTCCACTTT. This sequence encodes CASSQEGGPRGNSPLHF.

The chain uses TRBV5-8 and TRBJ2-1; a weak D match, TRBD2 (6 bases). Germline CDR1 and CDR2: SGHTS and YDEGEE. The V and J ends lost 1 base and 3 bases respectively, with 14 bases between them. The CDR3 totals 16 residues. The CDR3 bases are TGTGCCAGCAGCTTGTCGCGGGGACTCCTCTACAATGAGCAGTTCTTC. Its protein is CASSLSRGLLYNEQFF. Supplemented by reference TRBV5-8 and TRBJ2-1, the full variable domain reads EAGVTQSPTHLIKTRGQQATLRCSPISGHTSVYWYQQALGLGLQFLLWYDEGEERNRGNFPPRFSGRQFPNYSSELNVNALELEDSALYLCASSLSRGLLYNEQFFGPGTRLTVL.

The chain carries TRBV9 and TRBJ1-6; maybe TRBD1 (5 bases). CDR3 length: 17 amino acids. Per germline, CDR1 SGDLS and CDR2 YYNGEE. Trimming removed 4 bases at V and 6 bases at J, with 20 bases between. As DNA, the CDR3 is TGTGCCAGCAGCCCAAGGGACGGGCGAATGAGTAATTCACCCCTCCACTTT. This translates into CASSPRDGRMSNSPLHF.

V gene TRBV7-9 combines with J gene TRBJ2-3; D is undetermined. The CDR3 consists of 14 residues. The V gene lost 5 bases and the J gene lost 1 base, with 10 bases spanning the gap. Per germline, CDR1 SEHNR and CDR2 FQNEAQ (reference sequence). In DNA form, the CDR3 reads TGTGCCAGCAGCGACGACCGGGGCACAGATACGCAGTATTTT. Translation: CASSDDRGTDTQYF.

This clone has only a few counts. The CDR3 reads CASSFQGSTGELFF. CDR3 DNA sequence: TGTGCCAGCAGTTTCCAGGGGAGCACCGGGGAGCTGTTTTTT. The chain combines TRBV28 with TRBJ2-2, with D maybe TRBD1 (6 bases). The V gene's germline CDR1 is MDHEN and CDR2 SYDVKM. V lost 3 bases to trimming and J lost 4 bases, with 9 bases between them. The CDR3 covers 14 residues.

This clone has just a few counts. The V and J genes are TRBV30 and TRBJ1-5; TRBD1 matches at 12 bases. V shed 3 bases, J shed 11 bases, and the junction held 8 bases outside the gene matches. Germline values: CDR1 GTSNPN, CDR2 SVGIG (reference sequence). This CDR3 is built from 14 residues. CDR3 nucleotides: TGTGCCTGGAGCCTGGGACAGGGGGCTGTGGCCCAGCATTTT. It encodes CAWSLGQGAVAQHF.

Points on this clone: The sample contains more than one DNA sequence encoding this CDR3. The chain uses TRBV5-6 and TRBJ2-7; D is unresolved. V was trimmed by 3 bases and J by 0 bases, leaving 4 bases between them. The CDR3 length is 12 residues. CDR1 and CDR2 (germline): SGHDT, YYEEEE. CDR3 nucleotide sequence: TGTGCCAGCAGCTCGAGCTCCTACGAGCAGTACTTC. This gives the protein CASSSSSYEQYF. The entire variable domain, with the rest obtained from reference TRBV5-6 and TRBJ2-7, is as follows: DAGVTQSPTHLIKTRGQQVTLRCSPKSGHDTVSWYQQALGQGPQFIFQYYEEEERQRGNFPDRFSGHQFPNYSSELNVNALLLGDSALYLCASSSSSYEQYFGPGTRLTVT.

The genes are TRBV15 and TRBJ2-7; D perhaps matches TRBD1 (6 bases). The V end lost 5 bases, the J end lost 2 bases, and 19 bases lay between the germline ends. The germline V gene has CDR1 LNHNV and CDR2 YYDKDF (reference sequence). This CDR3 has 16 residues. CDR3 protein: CATSPPGTTAPYEQYF. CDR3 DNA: TGTGCCACCAGCCCACCTGGGACAACAGCCCCCTACGAGCAGTACTTC.

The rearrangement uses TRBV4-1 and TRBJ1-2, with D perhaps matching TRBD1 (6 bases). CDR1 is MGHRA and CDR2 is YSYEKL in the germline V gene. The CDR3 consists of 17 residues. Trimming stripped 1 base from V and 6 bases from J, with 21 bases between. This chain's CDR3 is CASSQVPAGGAEDGYTF. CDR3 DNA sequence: TGCGCCAGCAGCCAAGTTCCCGCCGGGGGGGCTGAGGATGGCTACACCTTC.

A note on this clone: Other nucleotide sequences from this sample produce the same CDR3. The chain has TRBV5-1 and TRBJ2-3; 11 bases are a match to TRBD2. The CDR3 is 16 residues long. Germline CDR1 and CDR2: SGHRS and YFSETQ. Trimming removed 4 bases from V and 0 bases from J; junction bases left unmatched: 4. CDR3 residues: CASSPGTSGSTDTQYF. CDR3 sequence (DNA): TGCGCCAGCAGCCCCGGGACTAGCGGAAGCACAGATACGCAGTATTTT. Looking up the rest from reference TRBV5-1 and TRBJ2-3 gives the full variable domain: KAGVTQTPRYLIKTRGQQVTLSCSPISGHRSVSWYQQTPGQGLQFLFEYFSETQRNKGNFPGRFSGRQFSNSRSEMNVSTLELGDSALYLCASSPGTSGSTDTQYFGPGTRLTVL.

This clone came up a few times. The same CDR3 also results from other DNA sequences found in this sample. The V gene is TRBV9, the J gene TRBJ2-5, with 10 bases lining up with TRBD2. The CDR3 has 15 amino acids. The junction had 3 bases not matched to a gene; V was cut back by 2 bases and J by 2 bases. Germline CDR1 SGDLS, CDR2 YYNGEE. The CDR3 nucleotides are TGTGCCAGCAGCGTCGGACTAGCGGCACAAGAGACCCAGTACTTC. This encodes CASSVGLAAQETQYF. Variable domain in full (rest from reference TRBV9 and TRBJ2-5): DSGVTQTPKHLITATGQRVTLRCSPRSGDLSVYWYQQSLDQGLQFLIQYYNGEERAKGNILERFSAQQFPDLHSELNLSSLELGDSALYFCASSVGLAAQETQYFGPGTRLLVL.

This chain's CDR3 is CASMDRSTDTQYF. In nucleotides, the CDR3 is TGTGCCAGCATGGACAGGAGCACAGATACGCAGTATTTT. The J gene is TRBJ2-3, the V gene TRBV2; 7 bases fit TRBD1. V shed 7 bases, J shed 0 bases, and the junction held 1 base outside the gene matches. The germline V gene encodes CDR1 SNHLY and CDR2 FYNNEI. The CDR3 consists of 13 residues.

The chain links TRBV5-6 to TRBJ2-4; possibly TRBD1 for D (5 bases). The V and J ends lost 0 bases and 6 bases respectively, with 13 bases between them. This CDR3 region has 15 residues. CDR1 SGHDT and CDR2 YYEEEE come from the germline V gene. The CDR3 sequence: CASSLVQAGINIQYF. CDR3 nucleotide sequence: TGTGCCAGCAGCTTGGTTCAGGCAGGGATAAACATTCAGTACTTC.

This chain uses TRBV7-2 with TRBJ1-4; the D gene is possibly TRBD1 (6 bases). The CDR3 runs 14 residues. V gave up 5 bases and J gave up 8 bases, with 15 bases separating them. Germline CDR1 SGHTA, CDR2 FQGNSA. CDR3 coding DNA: TGTGCCAGCAGCGTCAAAACAGGGTTCGAAAAACTGTTTTTT. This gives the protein CASSVKTGFEKLFF.

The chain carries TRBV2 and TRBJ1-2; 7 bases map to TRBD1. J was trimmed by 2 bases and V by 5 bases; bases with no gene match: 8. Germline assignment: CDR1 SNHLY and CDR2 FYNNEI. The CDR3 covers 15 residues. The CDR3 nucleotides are TGTGCCAGCAGTCTATACAGGGGCACCAACTATGGCTACACCTTC. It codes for CASSLYRGTNYGYTF.

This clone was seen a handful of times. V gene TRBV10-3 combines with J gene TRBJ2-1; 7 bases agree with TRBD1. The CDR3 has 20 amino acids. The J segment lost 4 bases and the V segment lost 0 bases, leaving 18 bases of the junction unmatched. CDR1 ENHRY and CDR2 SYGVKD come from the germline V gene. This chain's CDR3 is CAISESTGLGGSRGYNEQFF. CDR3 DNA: TGTGCCATCAGTGAGTCGACGGGTTTAGGGGGCTCGAGGGGTTACAATGAGCAGTTCTTC.

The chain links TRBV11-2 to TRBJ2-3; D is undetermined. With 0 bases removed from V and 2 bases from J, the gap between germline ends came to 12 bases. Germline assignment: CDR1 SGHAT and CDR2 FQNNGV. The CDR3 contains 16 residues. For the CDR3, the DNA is TGTGCCAGCAGCTTAGAATCCGCACTTTTCACAGATACGCAGTATTTT. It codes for CASSLESALFTDTQYF.

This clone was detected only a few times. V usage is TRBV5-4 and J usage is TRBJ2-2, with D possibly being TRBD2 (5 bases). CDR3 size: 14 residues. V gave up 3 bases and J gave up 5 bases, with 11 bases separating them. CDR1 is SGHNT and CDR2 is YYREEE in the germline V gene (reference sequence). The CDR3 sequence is CASSSPGSTGELFF. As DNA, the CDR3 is TGTGCCAGCAGCTCTCCGGGATCGACCGGGGAGCTGTTTTTT.

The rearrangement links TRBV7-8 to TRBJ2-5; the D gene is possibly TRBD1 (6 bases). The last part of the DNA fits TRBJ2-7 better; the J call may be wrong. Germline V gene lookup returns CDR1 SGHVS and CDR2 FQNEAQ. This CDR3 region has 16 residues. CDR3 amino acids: CASSPTQGPLVYEQYF. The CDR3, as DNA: TGTGCCAGCAGCCCGACTCAGGGGCCGCTGGTCTACGAGCAGTACTTC.

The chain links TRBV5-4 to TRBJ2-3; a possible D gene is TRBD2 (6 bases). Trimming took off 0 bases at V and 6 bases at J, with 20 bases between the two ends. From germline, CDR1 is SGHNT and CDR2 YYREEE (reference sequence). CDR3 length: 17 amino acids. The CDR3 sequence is CASSLGLGDLVRDTQYF. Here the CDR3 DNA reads TGTGCCAGCAGCTTGGGTCTGGGGGACTTAGTTCGGGATACGCAGTATTTT.